These 14 T cell receptor beta chains originate from one sample sequenced in a study of glioma-infiltrating T cells after dendritic cell vaccination. The assay was immunoSEQ multiplex PCR, and TCRdb's table has in-frame clones only and misses some. This table has nearly 85,000 clones, around nine tenths appearing once. The sample here was blood, taken before dendritic cell vaccination. The receptors were sampled from a human donor with glioblastoma.

The chain has TRBV16 and TRBJ1-4, with D unclear. The CDR3 runs to 13 residues. V was pared by 4 bases and J by 4 bases, with 7 bases between. Per germline, CDR1 KGHSY and CDR2 FQNENV. DNA of the CDR3: TGTGCCAGCAGCCCCCGGAGTAATGAAAAACTGTTTTTT. It codes for CASSPRSNEKLFF.

The chain joins TRBV5-4 to TRBJ2-2, with 10 positions matching TRBD2. CDR1 is SGHNT, CDR2 YYREEE, per germline (reference sequence). The CDR3 runs 15 residues. V was pared by 6 bases and J by 6 bases, with 8 bases of the junction left unmatched. The CDR3 DNA sequence: TGTGCCAGCATTTCAAGCGGGGGGGCCCCCGGGGAGCTGTTTTTT. Translated, it gives CASISSGGAPGELFF.

The chain has TRBV9 and TRBJ1-2, with 7 bases lining up with TRBD1. CDR1 and CDR2 from the germline V gene are SGDLS and YYNGEE. The CDR3 is 15 amino acids. V dropped 0 bases and J dropped 4; count of bases not matched to a gene: 6. CDR3 DNA sequence: TGTGCCAGCAGCGTAGGGGCAGGGGGGCCCTATGGCTACACCTTC. Residues: CASSVGAGGPYGYTF. Drawing the rest from reference TRBV9 and TRBJ1-2, the complete variable domain is DSGVTQTPKHLITATGQRVTLRCSPRSGDLSVYWYQQSLDQGLQFLIQYYNGEERAKGNILERFSAQQFPDLHSELNLSSLELGDSALYFCASSVGAGGPYGYTFGSGTRLTVV.

The CDR3 reads CASSEQGKGNQPQHF. The CDR3, as DNA: TGTGCCAGCAGTGAACAGGGCAAGGGCAATCAGCCCCAGCATTTT. The chain uses TRBV2 and TRBJ1-5; possible D gene TRBD1, 5 bases. There are 15 residues in the CDR3. Germline-derived CDR1 and CDR2 are SNHLY and FYNNEI. The ends were cut back, 2 bases at V and 2 bases at J, with 10 bases in the middle.

CDR3 amino acids: CASRDYNPEEAGELFF. Here the CDR3 DNA reads TGTGCCAGCAGGGACTACAACCCCGAGGAGGCCGGGGAGCTGTTTTTT. The chain couples TRBV6-6 to TRBJ2-2, with D possibly being TRBD2 (6 bases). The CDR3 runs to 16 residues. Per germline, CDR1 MNHNY and CDR2 SVGAGI (reference sequence). V was cut by 6 bases and J by 6 bases, with 20 bases left in between.

The chain has TRBV18 and TRBJ2-5, with TRBD1 matching over 8 bases. V lost 3 bases and J lost 4; bases outside the gene matches: 10. This CDR3 spans 16 amino acids. The germline gives CDR1 KGHSH, CDR2 LQKENI. CDR3 region: CASSPVGQGSVETQYF. The CDR3 nucleotides read TGTGCCAGCTCACCGGTAGGACAGGGAAGCGTAGAGACCCAGTACTTC. Looking up the rest from reference TRBV18 and TRBJ2-5 gives the full variable domain: NAGVMQNPRHLVRRRGQEARLRCSPMKGHSHVYWYRQLPEEGLKFMVYLQKENIIDESGMPKERFSAEFPKEGPSILRIQQVVRGDSAAYFCASSPVGQGSVETQYFGPGTRLLVL.

V is TRBV2 and J is TRBJ1-5; no definite D call. The CDR3 is 14 amino acids. The V end lost 1 base, the J end lost 6 bases, and 10 bases lay between the germline ends. The germline V gene encodes CDR1 SNHLY and CDR2 FYNNEI. DNA for the CDR3: TGTGCCAGCAGTGAAGGGTGGCGGTTTCAGCCCCAGCATTTT. This encodes CASSEGWRFQPQHF.

The V and J genes are TRBV19 and TRBJ2-7; 8 nucleotides line up with TRBD1. The CDR3 spans 14 residues. Trimming took 6 bases from V and 1 from J; bases not matched to a gene: 5. The germline V gene encodes CDR1 LNHDA and CDR2 SQIVND (reference sequence). The CDR3 sequence is CASREDRASYEQYF. The CDR3 DNA reads TGTGCCAGTAGAGAGGACAGGGCGTCCTACGAGCAGTACTTC.

The V and J genes are TRBV5-4 and TRBJ2-7; 9 bases align to TRBD2. This CDR3 has 15 residues. The junction had 8 bases not matched to a gene; V was cut back by 4 bases and J by 3 bases. The germline gives CDR1 SGHNT, CDR2 YYREEE (reference sequence). The DNA for the CDR3 is TGTGCCAGCAGCGCCGGGACTAGCAGCCTCTACGAGCAGTACTTC. Its translation is CASSAGTSSLYEQYF.

The chain joins TRBV5-1 to TRBJ2-2; 10 bases agree with TRBD2. The CDR3 is 17 amino acids. V shed 5 bases, J shed 3 bases, and the junction held 10 bases outside the gene matches. In germline, CDR1 is SGHRS, CDR2 YFSETQ. The DNA of the CDR3 is TGCGCCAGCAGAGGGTCCAGCGGGAGGGCCGACACCGGGGAGCTGTTTTTT. Translation: CASRGSSGRADTGELFF.

J is TRBJ2-7 and V is TRBV5-6; D uncertain. Germline lookup yields CDR1 SGHDT and CDR2 YYEEEE. The CDR3 consists of 14 residues. V shed 0 bases and J shed 1 base, with 8 bases lying between them. This chain's CDR3 is CASSLAGQSYEQYF. In nucleotides, the CDR3 is TGTGCCAGCAGCTTGGCTGGGCAGTCCTACGAGCAGTACTTC.

V and J are TRBV5-1 and TRBJ2-7; D unresolved. Germline values: CDR1 SGHRS, CDR2 YFSETQ. The CDR3 is 15 residues long. The germline V and J ends were trimmed by 0 bases and 2 bases, with 12 bases remaining between them. The DNA of the CDR3 is TGCGCCAGCAGCTTGGCCGCTGATGCGGCCTACGAGCAGTACTTC. Amino acid sequence: CASSLAADAAYEQYF.

The V gene is TRBV9, the J gene TRBJ1-2, with 12 bases fitting TRBD1. Unmatched junction bases numbered 8, after V lost 0 bases and J lost 8 bases. Germline lookup yields CDR1 SGDLS and CDR2 YYNGEE. CDR3 length: 16 residues. The CDR3 reads CASSVEGQGASEGYTF. In nucleotides, the CDR3 is TGTGCCAGCAGCGTAGAGGGACAGGGGGCTTCCGAGGGCTACACCTTC.

This clone was found a few times. The chain is built from TRBV6-5 and TRBJ1-1, with 7 bases that match TRBD1. J gave up 3 bases and V 2 bases, and 3 bases lay outside the gene matches. CDR3 length: 14 residues. Germline V CDR1 and CDR2: MNHEY, SVGAGI. The CDR3 nucleotides read TGTGCCAGCAGTTACAGGGGGCTGGACACTGAAGCTTTCTTT. This gives the protein CASSYRGLDTEAFF.